Listed below are T cell receptor beta chains from one sample, sequenced in a study of radiotherapy plus CTLA-4 blockade in lung cancer. TCRdb keeps only in-frame clones here, not all; method: immunoSEQ multiplex PCR. The sample holds tens of thousands of clones, less than 75% seen once. The source material was peripheral blood, sampled from a patient treated with radiotherapy plus ipilimumab. These receptor sequences come from a human donor with non-small cell lung cancer who had stable disease on radiotherapy plus ipilimumab. CDR3s include the opening cysteine and the closing phenylalanine or tryptophan. A D gene is named only where the DNA matches it firmly. Size is stated for part of the rows, as once, few or many counts, or as a class when the clone is expanded.

j_call	v_call	d_call	clone_size	cdr3_length	cdr3_aa	cdr3_nt
TRBJ2-5	TRBV7-6	TRBD1	few	17	CASSLVSARGLIETQYF	TGTGCCAGCAGCTTAGTTTCCGCCAGGGGGCTTATAGAGACCCAGTACTTC
TRBJ1-2	TRBV10-1	NA	NA	13	CASSAQGSYGYTF	TGCGCCAGCAGTGCTCAGGGCTCCTATGGCTACACCTTC
TRBJ2-1	TRBV4-1	TRBD2	NA	16	CASSQATSGFYNEQFF	TGCGCCAGCAGCCAAGCGACTAGCGGCTTCTACAATGAGCAGTTCTTC
TRBJ2-1	TRBV7-2	TRBD2	NA	12	CASSSRGSGKFF	TGTGCCAGCAGCTCCCGGGGTAGCGGGAAGTTCTTC
TRBJ2-4	TRBV4-1	NA	NA	15	CASTRETGAKNIQYF	TGCGCCAGCACCCGAGAAACGGGGGCTAAAAACATTCAGTACTTC
TRBJ2-5	TRBV2	NA	NA	13	CASNLGFQETQYF	TGTGCCAGCAATTTGGGGTTCCAAGAGACCCAGTACTTC
TRBJ2-5	TRBV5-4	NA	NA	13	CASSSPPGETQYF	TGTGCCAGCAGCTCCCCCCCTGGAGAGACCCAGTACTTC
TRBJ2-2	TRBV2	NA	NA	15	CASSVAAGGTGELFF	TGTGCCAGCAGTGTTGCTGCAGGAGGGACCGGGGAGCTGTTTTTT
TRBJ2-5	TRBV7-8	NA	NA	16	CASSSQITPSLQTQYF	TGTGCCAGCAGCTCCCAAATCACTCCTAGCTTACAGACCCAGTACTTC
TRBJ2-1	TRBV11-3	NA	few	14	CASTQGSGNNEQFF	TGTGCCAGCACCCAGGGGAGCGGAAACAATGAGCAGTTCTTC
TRBJ2-1	TRBV7-9	NA	NA	13	CASSLSGYNEQFF	TGTGCCAGCAGCTTATCGGGTTACAATGAGCAGTTCTTC
TRBJ2-2	TRBV4-1	NA	NA	17	CASSQEANGAYTGELSF	TGCGCCAGCAGCCAAGAGGCTAACGGAGCGTACACCGGGGAGCTGTCTTTT
TRBJ2-6	TRBV30	NA	NA	15	CAWSPQGSGANVLTF	TGTGCCTGGAGTCCCCAGGGCTCTGGGGCCAACGTCCTGACTTTC
TRBJ1-5	TRBV28	NA	NA	12	CASSLSAGTQHF	TGTGCCAGCAGTTTAAGCGCAGGGACCCAGCATTTT
TRBJ1-2	TRBV28	NA	few	10	CASKGYGYTF	TGTGCCAGCAAGGGGTATGGCTACACCTTC
TRBJ2-5	TRBV7-8	TRBD2	NA	16	CASSPRTSGVQETQYF	TGTGCCAGCAGCCCCCGGACTAGCGGGGTCCAAGAGACCCAGTACTTC
TRBJ2-7	TRBV2	NA	NA	14	CASSASWVSYEQYF	TGTGCCAGCAGTGCCTCTTGGGTCTCCTACGAGCAGTACTTC
TRBJ2-1	TRBV15	TRBD2	NA	17	CATPTIPLAGVYNEQFF	TGTGCCACCCCAACTATCCCACTAGCGGGAGTATATAATGAGCAGTTCTTC
TRBJ1-1	TRBV29-1	TRBD1	NA	16	CSVVPQGRIGGPEAFF	TGCAGCGTTGTCCCACAGGGGCGGATCGGTGGGCCTGAAGCCTTCTTT
TRBJ2-7	TRBV7-9	NA	NA	14	CASSTRVGSDEQYF	TGTGCCAGCAGCACCCGGGTGGGATCGGACGAGCAGTACTTC
TRBJ2-3	TRBV5-4	TRBD2	NA	18	CASSFGNFRAGGTDTQYF	TGTGCCAGCAGCTTTGGAAATTTCCGAGCGGGAGGGACAGATACGCAGTATTTT
TRBJ1-1	TRBV27	TRBD1	NA	14	CASSPQGGNTEAFF	TGTGCCAGCAGTCCCCAGGGGGGGAACACTGAAGCTTTCTTT
TRBJ2-2	TRBV28	NA	NA	11	CASSYAGELFF	TGTGCCAGCAGTTATGCCGGGGAGCTGTTTTTT
TRBJ1-1	TRBV11-3	NA	NA	14	CASSLEGMVTEAFF	TGTGCCAGCAGCTTAGAGGGGATGGTAACTGAAGCTTTCTTT
TRBJ2-5	TRBV5-1	NA	NA	11	CASSSKETQYF	TGCGCCAGCAGCTCTAAAGAGACCCAGTACTTC
TRBJ2-7	TRBV19	NA	NA	13	CASSIVPSYEQYF	TGTGCCAGTAGTATTGTACCATCCTACGAGCAGTACTTC
TRBJ2-7	TRBV5-1	NA	NA	14	CASSLTPPSYEQYF	TGCGCCAGCAGCTTGACCCCTCCTTCCTACGAGCAGTACTTC
TRBJ2-1	TRBV7-2	TRBD2	NA	16	CASSLVGTSGTGEQFF	TGTGCCAGCAGCTTAGTTGGGACTAGCGGGACGGGTGAGCAGTTCTTC
TRBJ2-5	TRBV5-1	TRBD2	NA	15	CASSPGLAGEETQYF	TGCGCCAGCAGCCCCGGACTAGCGGGAGAGGAGACCCAGTACTTC
TRBJ2-1	TRBV7-9	NA	NA	13	CASLRAGNNEQFF	TGTGCCAGCCTCCGAGCGGGTAACAATGAGCAGTTCTTC
TRBJ2-5	TRBV7-2	NA	NA	12	CASSPTEETQYF	TGTGCCAGCAGCCCGACAGAAGAGACCCAGTACTTC
TRBJ1-5	TRBV6-1	NA	few	17	CASSGRGGENSNQPQHF	TGTGCCAGCAGTGGTCGGGGGGGGGAAAATAGCAATCAGCCCCAGCATTTT
TRBJ2-1	TRBV4-2	NA	once	13	CASTIGGGNEQFF	TGTGCCAGCACCATAGGGGGGGGCAATGAGCAGTTCTTC
TRBJ2-3	TRBV7-2	NA	NA	11	CASSSTDTQYF	TGTGCCAGCAGCTCCACAGATACGCAGTATTTT
TRBJ1-5	TRBV10-1	NA	once	14	CASSACPGSQPQHF	TGCGCCAGCAGTGCCTGTCCGGGCAGTCAGCCCCAGCATTTT
TRBJ2-3	TRBV19	TRBD2	NA	14	CASSMQREVDTQYF	TGTGCCAGTAGTATGCAGCGGGAGGTAGATACGCAGTATTTT
TRBJ2-2	TRBV11-2	NA	NA	15	CASSSRVVGTGELFF	TGTGCCAGCAGCTCCAGGGTGGTTGGGACCGGGGAGCTGTTTTTT
TRBJ1-2	TRBV18	NA	NA	14	CASSLDGLNYGYTF	TGTGCCAGCTCACTCGATGGGCTAAACTATGGCTACACCTTC
TRBJ1-5	TRBV7-2	TRBD1	NA	18	CASSRPGTGGFSNQPQHF	TGTGCCAGCAGCCGGCCCGGGACAGGGGGCTTTAGCAATCAGCCCCAGCATTTT
TRBJ2-7	TRBV5-1	TRBD1	NA	16	CASSLIPGTVAYEQYF	TGCGCCAGCAGCTTGATCCCCGGGACAGTCGCCTACGAGCAGTACTTC
TRBJ2-1	TRBV27	TRBD2	once	17	CASSLPSLRGAYNEQFF	TGTGCCAGCAGTTTGCCATCCCTCCGGGGGGCCTACAATGAGCAGTTCTTC
TRBJ2-7	TRBV28	NA	NA	13	CACRGLSSYEQYF	TGTGCCTGCAGGGGCCTTAGCTCCTACGAGCAGTACTTC